This T cell receptor (beta chain) was sequenced in a study of control samples from healthy donors and cancer patients. The germline V gene has CDR1 MGHRA and CDR2 YSYEKL. The V end was cut by 0 bases, the J end by 4 bases, with 16 bases between. CDR3 size: 16 residues. Only in-frame clones appear in the TCRdb table, and some are missing; sequencing was by immunoSEQ multiplex PCR. The profile covers about 140,000 clones, with about 90% appearing a single time and under 9% taken by the ten largest. The sample taken for sequencing was blood. The TCR sequence derives from a man between 18 and 29 years old in good health. The V call is TRBV4-1, the J call TRBJ2-7; D perhaps matches TRBD1 (6 bases). CDR3 protein: CASSQDLGRGVYEQYF. The CDR3 region has the DNA TGCGCCAGCAGCCAAGATTTGGGCAGGGGAGTATACGAGCAGTACTTC.